This T cell receptor (beta chain) was captured in a study of blood T cell repertoires in COVID-19. Study at large: Some COVID-19 samples were acute and others convalescent; all came from the United States, Italy and Spain. PBMCs, B-cell-depleted T cells, or T cells were the source of the cDNA or gDNA that made up the material.

TCRdb's table, derived via immunoSEQ multiplex PCR, lists solely in-frame clones and lacks some. The table records fewer than 45,000 clones, roughly 88% of them present only once. Germline CDR1 is SGHDT and CDR2 is YYEEEE. Trimming cost V 4 bases and J 4 bases; bases outside gene matches: 10. The CDR3 is 15 residues long. The clonotype comes from a woman aged 40-49 years with acute or convalescent COVID-19. The sample comprised peripheral blood. The V gene is TRBV5-6, the J gene TRBJ1-2; TRBD1 matches at 7 bases. The CDR3 spells CASSPGGGAGYGYTF. CDR3 nucleotide sequence: TGTGCCAGCAGCCCCGGAGGGGGCGCGGGCTATGGCTACACCTTC.